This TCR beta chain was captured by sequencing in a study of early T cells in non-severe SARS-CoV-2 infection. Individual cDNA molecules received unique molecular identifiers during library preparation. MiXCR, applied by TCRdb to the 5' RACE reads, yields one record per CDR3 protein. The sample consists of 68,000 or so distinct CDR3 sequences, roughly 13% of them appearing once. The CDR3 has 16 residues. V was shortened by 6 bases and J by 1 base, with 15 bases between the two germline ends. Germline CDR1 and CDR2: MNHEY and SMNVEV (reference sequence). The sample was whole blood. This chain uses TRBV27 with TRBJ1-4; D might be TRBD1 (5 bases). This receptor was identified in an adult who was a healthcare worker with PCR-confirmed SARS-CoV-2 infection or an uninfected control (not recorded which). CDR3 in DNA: TGTGCCAGCAGCCCATCCCTCAGGGAAACTAATGAAAAACTGTTTTTT. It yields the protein CASSPSLRETNEKLFF. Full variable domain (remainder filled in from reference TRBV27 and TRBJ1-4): EAQVTQNPRYLITVTGKKLTVTCSQNMNHEYMSWYRQDPGLGLRQIYYSMNVEVTDKGDVPEGYKVSRKEKRNFPLILESPSPNQTSLYFCASSPSLRETNEKLFFGSGTQLSVL.